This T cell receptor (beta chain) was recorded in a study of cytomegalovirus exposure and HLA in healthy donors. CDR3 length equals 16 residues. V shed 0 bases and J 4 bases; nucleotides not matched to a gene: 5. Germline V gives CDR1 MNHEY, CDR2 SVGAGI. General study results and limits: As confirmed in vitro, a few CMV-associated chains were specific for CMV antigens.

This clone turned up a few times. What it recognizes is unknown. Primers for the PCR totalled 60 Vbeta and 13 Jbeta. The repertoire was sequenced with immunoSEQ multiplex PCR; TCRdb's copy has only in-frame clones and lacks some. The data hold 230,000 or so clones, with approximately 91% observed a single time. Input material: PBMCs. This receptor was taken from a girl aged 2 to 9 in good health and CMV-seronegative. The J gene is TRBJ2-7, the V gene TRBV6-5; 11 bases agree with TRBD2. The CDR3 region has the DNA TGTGCCAGCAGTTACTCGGCCATAGCGGGGGGGTACGAGCAGTACTTC. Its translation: CASSYSAIAGGYEQYF.